The 4 T cell receptor beta chains given below trace back to one sample, sequenced in a study of T-cell reconstitution after alpha-beta-depleted transplantation in children. Unique molecular identifiers were incorporated into the prepared TCRbeta library. In TCRdb, the PCR reads were re-called with MiXCR into one record per CDR3 protein. The sample holds hundreds of thousands of distinct CDR3 sequences, approximately 14% seen once. The sample here was PBMCs, taken before TCRalphabeta/CD19-depleted stem cell transplant. Source of these receptors: a girl aged 2 to 9 with congenital amegakaryocytic thrombocytopenia, due to receive a stem cell transplant.

A few counts support this clonotype. In nucleotides, the CDR3 is TGCAGTGCTGAAGGGCGGGGACAGGGGGTTGGCTACACCTTC. Encoded protein: CSAEGRGQGVGYTF. The chain joins TRBV20-1 to TRBJ1-2; the match to TRBD1 covers 11 bases. With 5 bases clipped from V and 7 bases from J, the junction kept 9 bases outside the gene matches. There are 14 residues in the CDR3. In germline, CDR1 is DFQATT, CDR2 SNEGSKA (reference sequence).

This clonotype was seen more than once but under ten times. This rearrangement joins TRBV29-1 to TRBJ2-1; 10 nucleotides agree with TRBD2. Looked up from germline, CDR1 is SQVTM and CDR2 is ANQGSEA. The CDR3 contains 15 residues. J lost 5 bases, V lost 7 bases, and 11 bases had no gene match. Here the CDR3 reads CSGASGSLLNNEQFF. CDR3 in DNA: TGCAGCGGAGCTAGCGGGAGCCTTCTTAACAATGAGCAGTTCTTC.

This chain uses TRBV12-5 with TRBJ2-1; 10 bases are a match to TRBD2. The CDR3 has 16 residues. Germline lookup yields CDR1 LGHNT and CDR2 FRNRAP. The V and J ends lost 3 bases and 6 bases, in that order; junction bases with no gene match: 8. CDR3 in amino acids: CASGLPPSGSGNEQFF. The CDR3 region has the DNA TGTGCTAGTGGTTTACCCCCTAGCGGGAGTGGCAATGAGCAGTTCTTC.

This clonotype was seen many times. The chain carries TRBV6-5 and TRBJ2-7; the D is unclear. Germline V lookup: CDR1 MNHEY, CDR2 SVGAGI. The V end was cut by 3 bases, the J end by 6 bases, with 12 bases between. The CDR3 covers 13 residues. The CDR3 reads CASSYDPGGEQYF. The CDR3 nucleotides are TGTGCCAGCAGTTATGACCCAGGCGGCGAGCAGTACTTC.